This T cell receptor (beta chain) derives from a study of cytomegalovirus exposure and HLA in healthy donors. Whole-study context: Previous work identified roughly 110 million unique TCR beta sequences from 150 million to 200 million T cells.

The PCR made use of 60 Vbeta and 13 Jbeta primers. Data came from immunoSEQ multiplex PCR; TCRdb stores just in-frame clones and leaves some out. The sample consists of 120,000 or so clones, about three quarters of them appearing once. As regards this clone: Antigen unknown.

Whole-study findings and limits: As confirmed in vitro, a few CMV-associated chains were specific for CMV antigens. Roughly uniform sequencing depth across donors was assumed, possibly incorrectly.

What was sequenced was PBMCs. The TCR originated in a young man in good health and CMV-seronegative.

The CDR3 protein is CASSRTGQGGTDTQYF. Written as DNA, the CDR3 is TGTGCCAGCAGCCGGACCGGACAGGGTGGGACAGATACGCAGTATTTT. The V call is TRBV11-3, the J call TRBJ2-3; 8 positions match TRBD1. The CDR3 is 16 residues long. CDR1 SGHNT and CDR2 YENEEA come from the germline V gene. Trimming took 5 bases from V and 3 from J; bases not matched to a gene: 10.